The 18 T cell receptor beta chains given below trace back to one sample, sequenced in a study of response to subunit inactivated influenza vaccine. One entry per CDR3 protein results from TCRdb running MiXCR on the RT-PCR reads. The sample has some 850,000 distinct CDR3 sequences, about 18% seen once. Sequencing was performed on PBMCs from blood, taken more than 4 days after vaccination. Source of these receptors: a man aged 50 or older who received an inactivated influenza vaccine.

In DNA, the CDR3 is TGTGCCAGCAGTCCCCTACAAGTTCTTGGGGCAGATACGCAGTATTTT. Encoded protein: CASSPLQVLGADTQYF. This rearrangement joins TRBV12-3 or TRBV12-4 to TRBJ2-3; D is uncertain. This CDR3 contains 16 residues. Between the trimmed V and J ends, which lost 5 bases and 4 bases, there was a span of 19 bases.

The rearrangement uses TRBV6-1 and TRBJ2-5; TRBD2 matches at 11 bases. Germline CDR1 is MNHNS and CDR2 is SASEGT. The CDR3 loop spans 16 amino acids. J was trimmed by 5 bases and V by 5 bases; bases with no gene match: 10. The CDR3, as DNA: TGTGCCAGCAGTCCGTTTAGCGGGGGGGCCGGGGAGACCCAGTACTTC. Translation gives CASSPFSGGAGETQYF.

The sample holds a few counts of this clonotype. This sequence joins TRBV24-1 and TRBJ2-1; the match to TRBD2 covers 12 bases. The CDR3 is made up of 17 amino acids. The germline gives CDR1 KGHDR, CDR2 SFDVKD. The ends lost 5 bases at V and 6 bases at J; junction bases unmatched: 10. This CDR3 is CATSGRSSGRASNEQFF. CDR3 bases: TGTGCCACCAGTGGTCGGTCTAGCGGGAGGGCCTCCAATGAGCAGTTCTTC.

V and J are TRBV5-4 and TRBJ2-2, with a possible D match to TRBD2 (6 bases). The V gene lost 0 bases and the J gene lost 4 bases, with 7 bases spanning the gap. Germline CDR1 is SGHNT and CDR2 is YYREEE (reference sequence). The CDR3 is made up of 14 amino acids. CDR3 amino acids: CASSLEGGTGELFF. The CDR3 DNA sequence: TGTGCCAGCAGCTTGGAGGGAGGCACCGGGGAGCTGTTTTTT. Full variable domain (rest looked up from reference TRBV5-4 and TRBJ2-2): ETGVTQSPTHLIKTRGQQVTLRCSSQSGHNTVSWYQQALGQGPQFIFQYYREEENGRGNFPPRFSGLQFPNYSSELNVNALELDDSALYLCASSLEGGTGELFFGEGSRLTVL.

Points on this clonotype: One junction end disagrees with the germline gene, perhaps due to a read error. This rearrangement joins TRBV6-2 or TRBV6-3 to TRBJ2-1, with 8 bases identical to TRBD1. Germline assignment: CDR1 MNHEY and CDR2 SVGEGT. The CDR3 consists of 12 residues. This CDR3 is CASRTWDRRSVF. The CDR3 nucleotides are TGTGCCAGCAGAACCTGGGACAGGCGGTCGGTCTTC.

This chain connects TRBV7-9 to TRBJ1-1; D gene uncertain. From germline, CDR1 is SEHNR and CDR2 FQNEAQ (reference sequence). Trimming stripped 5 bases from V and 6 bases from J, with 7 bases between. The CDR3 contains 11 residues. This CDR3 is CASSPEAEAFF. The CDR3 nucleotides are TGTGCCAGCAGCCCGGAGGCTGAAGCTTTCTTT.

Many counts were recorded for this clonotype. V and J are TRBV4-2 and TRBJ2-2; D gene uncertain. The CDR3 has 15 residues. The V end lost 0 bases, the J end lost 1 base, and 6 bases lay between the germline ends. Germline CDR1 is LGHNA and CDR2 is YNFKEQ. CDR3 sequence: CASSQDQKNTGELFF. The CDR3 nucleotides read TGTGCCAGCAGCCAAGATCAGAAGAACACCGGGGAGCTGTTTTTT.

This clonotype was seen a handful of times. The chain employs TRBV29-1 and TRBJ2-5, with 15 bases that match TRBD2. Trimming cost V 1 base and J 6 bases; bases outside gene matches: 3. This CDR3 is 15 amino acids long. Germline-derived CDR1 and CDR2 are SQVTM and ANQGSEA. The CDR3 loop reads CSVEGTSGRAQTQYF. The CDR3 DNA sequence: TGCAGCGTTGAAGGGACTAGCGGGAGGGCCCAGACCCAGTACTTC.

This chain links TRBV4-3 with TRBJ2-2; TRBD2 aligns across 12 bases. This CDR3 spans 17 amino acids. Germline-derived CDR1 and CDR2 are LGHNA and YSLEER. J gave up 9 bases and V 0 bases, and 8 bases lay outside the gene matches. DNA of the CDR3: TGCGCCAGCAGCCAAGAGGTGGTGCTAGCGGGGGGGCGGGAGCTGTTTTTT. Translated, it gives CASSQEVVLAGGRELFF.

This clonotype was detected a few times. This rearrangement joins TRBV20-1 to TRBJ1-3; 9 nucleotides line up with TRBD1. CDR1 is DFQATT and CDR2 is SNEGSKA in the germline V gene (reference sequence). This CDR3 region has 13 residues. Trimming cost V 5 bases and J 2 bases; bases outside gene matches: 1. The CDR3 loop is CSARQGAGNTIYF. The CDR3 nucleotides read TGCAGTGCTCGACAGGGGGCTGGAAACACCATATATTTT.

V usage is TRBV5-1 and J usage is TRBJ2-7; TRBD1 might be the D (7 bases). V was clipped by 6 bases and J by 3 bases, with 13 bases between them. This CDR3 region has 13 residues. From germline, CDR1 is SGHRS and CDR2 YFSETQ. The CDR3 DNA reads TGCGCCAGCAACGCAGGGGGGTACTACGAGCAGTACTTC. It yields the protein CASNAGGYYEQYF. Complete variable domain (other parts from reference TRBV5-1 and TRBJ2-7): KAGVTQTPRYLIKTRGQQVTLSCSPISGHRSVSWYQQTPGQGLQFLFEYFSETQRNKGNFPGRFSGRQFSNSRSEMNVSTLELGDSALYLCASNAGGYYEQYFGPGTRLTVT.

This clonotype was seen only once. A junction boundary mismatches the germline segment, possibly from a read error. V and J are TRBV7-2 and TRBJ1-4; D remains unclear. The CDR3 is made up of 16 amino acids. CDR1 and CDR2 (germline): SGHTA, FQGNSA. The CDR3 here is CASSLTQGLTNEKLLF. In DNA form, the CDR3 reads TGTGCCAGCAGCCTAACACAAGGTCTCACTAATGAAAAACTGCTTTTT.

The chain is built from TRBV5-4 and TRBJ2-3; TRBD2 matches 12 bases. CDR1 SGHNT and CDR2 YYREEE come from the germline V gene (reference sequence). The V and J ends lost 2 bases and 3 bases, in that order; junction bases with no gene match: 4. CDR3 length: 16 residues. The CDR3 DNA reads as TGTGCCAGCAGCTTCGGGACTAGCGGGCTGACAGATACGCAGTATTTT. This translates into CASSFGTSGLTDTQYF.

This clonotype has more than one count but fewer than ten. Its ends do not fully match the called genes, so a read error is possible. V gene TRBV10-3 combines with J gene TRBJ1-1; possibly TRBD1 for D (5 bases). This CDR3 is built from 14 residues. Per germline, CDR1 ENHRY and CDR2 SYGVKD. In DNA form, the CDR3 reads TGTGCCATCACCCCTAGTGCAGGGAACAATGAAGCTTTCTTT. Its protein is CAITPSAGNNEAFF.

The chain uses TRBV20-1 and TRBJ2-5; D is possibly TRBD1 (5 bases). V shed 2 bases and J shed 5 bases, with 15 bases lying between them. CDR3 size: 14 residues. CDR1 DFQATT and CDR2 SNEGSKA come from the germline V gene (reference sequence). The CDR3 DNA follows: TGCAGTGCTAGAAGACAGTTCGTACACGAGACCCAGTACTTC. Amino acids: CSARRQFVHETQYF.

The CDR3 loop reads CSAREAGGFYEQYF. The CDR3 DNA reads TGCAGTGCTAGAGAGGCAGGGGGCTTCTACGAGCAGTACTTC. The chain is built from TRBV20-1 and TRBJ2-7; 8 bases map to TRBD1. This CDR3 contains 14 residues. V shed 0 bases and J 3 bases; nucleotides not matched to a gene: 4. Per germline, CDR1 DFQATT and CDR2 SNEGSKA (reference sequence).

V and J are TRBV12-3 or TRBV12-4 and TRBJ2-2, with D unresolved. V was shortened by 6 bases and J by 3 bases, with 20 bases between the two germline ends. This CDR3 region has 17 residues. For the CDR3, the DNA is TGTGCCAGCAGCCCCCAAATGGGTTTCATAGACACCGGGGAGCTGTTTTTT. This gives the protein CASSPQMGFIDTGELFF.

The chain employs TRBV20-1 and TRBJ1-2; no clear D gene. Germline-derived CDR1 and CDR2 are DFQATT and SNEGSKA (reference sequence). This CDR3 has 15 residues. Between the trimmed V and J ends, which lost 5 bases and 2 bases, there was a span of 18 bases. The CDR3 nucleotides read TGCAGTGCTCCCAGCGGAGGGTTGAACAACTATGGCTACACCTTC. Protein: CSAPSGGLNNYGYTF.